The clone carrying this T cell receptor (beta chain) was counted many times. The data are from a study of Graves' ophthalmopathy and Graves' hyperthyroidism. Amplified material comprised TCR beta CDR3 regions derived from RNA transcripts. First-round RT-PCR relied on HTBI primers, and a second-round multiplex PCR came next. From the multiplex PCR reads, TCRdb called clonotypes with MiXCR, one entry per CDR3 protein. This sample has 350,000 to 450,000 distinct CDR3 sequences, with around 17% found just once. This CDR3 region has 12 residues. The germline V gene has CDR1 SQVTM and CDR2 ANQGSEA. Trimming cost V 3 bases and J 1 base, with 7 bases left between them.

Input material: peripheral blood. The chain links TRBV29-1 to TRBJ2-7, with D perhaps matching TRBD2 (6 bases). The receptor comes from a young woman with Graves' ophthalmopathy. The CDR3 spells CSVEGLSYEQYF. The CDR3 DNA is TGCAGCGTTGAGGGACTTTCCTACGAGCAGTACTTC.